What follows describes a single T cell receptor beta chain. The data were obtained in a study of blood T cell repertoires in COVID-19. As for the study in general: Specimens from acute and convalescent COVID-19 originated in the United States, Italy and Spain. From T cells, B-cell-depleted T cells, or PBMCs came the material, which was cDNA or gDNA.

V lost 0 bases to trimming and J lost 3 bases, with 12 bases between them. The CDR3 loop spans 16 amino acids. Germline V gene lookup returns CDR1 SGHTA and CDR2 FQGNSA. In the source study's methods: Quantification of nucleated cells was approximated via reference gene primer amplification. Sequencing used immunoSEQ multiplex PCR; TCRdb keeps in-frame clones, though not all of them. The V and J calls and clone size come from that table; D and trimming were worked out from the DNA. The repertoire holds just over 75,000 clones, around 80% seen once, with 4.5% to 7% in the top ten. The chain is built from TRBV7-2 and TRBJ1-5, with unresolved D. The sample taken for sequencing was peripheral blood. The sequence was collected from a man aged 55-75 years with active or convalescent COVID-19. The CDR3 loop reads CASSLATYSLNQPQHF. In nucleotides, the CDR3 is TGTGCCAGCAGCTTAGCCACTTACAGTCTCAATCAGCCCCAGCATTTT.